This TCR beta chain was identified in a study of molecular identifiers for immune sequencing clone quantification. TCRdb re-called the PCR reads with MiXCR, one entry per CDR3 protein. The repertoire holds roughly 100,000 distinct CDR3 sequences, with 30% to 35% as singletons. This sequence originates from a human donor in good health. Some libraries in this study had Jurkat cell RNA spiked in. Material for sequencing was naive CD8+ T cells from blood, with Jurkat cell RNA spiked in. This sample's subset: FACS-sorted CD8+CD4-CCR7+CD45RA+ naive T cells.

CDR3 loop: CASTHRVHEQFF. The CDR3 bases are TGTGCCAGCACGCACAGGGTCCATGAGCAGTTCTTC. V is TRBV6-1 and J is TRBJ2-1, with D tentatively TRBD1 (6 bases). The CDR3 contains 12 residues. V lost 7 bases to trimming and J lost 8 bases, with 12 bases between them. The germline V gene has CDR1 MNHNS and CDR2 SASEGT.